This record concerns one T cell receptor (beta chain) sequence. What it recognizes is unknown. This CDR3 is built from 16 residues. V was pared by 2 bases and J by 4 bases, with 17 bases between. Germline V CDR1 and CDR2: SGHRS, YFSETQ. This sample is part of a study of radiotherapy plus CTLA-4 blockade in lung cancer. Study summary: Objective responses were observed in around 17% of patients, and disease control was achieved by approximately 32%. Study results and caveats: Reportedly, early blood T cell clone dynamics best predicted response, with interferon-beta. There was expansion of tumor-derived TCR clones in blood after radiotherapy plus ipilimumab.

Sequenced by immunoSEQ multiplex PCR; TCRdb stores in-frame clones only, minus some. There are some 40,000 clones in the sample; roughly 80% occur only once, and over 2.5% lies in the top ten. Focal radiation and CTLA-4 blockade (ipilimumab) were tested in chemo-refractory metastatic non-small-cell lung cancer patients. The material was peripheral blood, obtained from a patient treated with radiotherapy plus ipilimumab. The clonotype was recovered from a human donor with non-small cell lung cancer whose response to radiotherapy plus ipilimumab could not be evaluated. V and J are TRBV5-1 and TRBJ2-3; possible D gene TRBD1, 6 bases. CDR3 in DNA: TGCGCCAGCAGCTTTCTAAATACAGGGTCCGCAGATACGCAGTATTTT. Amino acid sequence: CASSFLNTGSADTQYF.